Listed here are 25 T cell receptor beta chains from one sample, sequenced in a study of shared clonotypes between healthy human individuals (dated by TCRdb to between 2020 and 2021). Library preparation was by the immunoSEQ multiplex PCR assay. TCRdb mirrors the immuneACCESS table, restricted to in-frame sequences. Some clones are absent from its copies; in checked studies, under half trace to an unresolved V gene, and the reason for the others is unknown. The sample data list about 380,000 clones, and approximately 96% of these were observed just once. The biggest ten clones account for around 0.29% of the sample. The sample comprised memory CD8+ T cells sorted from blood. In the paper's terms, the cell subset or site label means: CD45RO+ cells pooled with CCR7-negative TemRA cells. These receptors originate from a man aged 25-40 years in good health.

The J gene is TRBJ1-6, the V gene TRBV10-2, with D possibly matching TRBD1 (5 bases). The germline V gene encodes CDR1 WSHSY and CDR2 SAAADI. This CDR3 is 15 amino acids long. V was cut by 6 bases and J by 9 bases, with 18 bases left in between. The CDR3, as DNA: TGCGCCAGCAGCCCTCAGACACAGGAGGTTTCACCCCTCCACTTT. This gives the protein CASSPQTQEVSPLHF.

The rearrangement links TRBV19 to TRBJ1-2, with D unresolved. This CDR3 is 8 amino acids long. Deletions cut 6 bases from V and 8 bases from J, with 1 base between. Looked up from germline, CDR1 is LNHDA and CDR2 is SQIVND (reference sequence). CDR3 residues: CASRGYTF. The CDR3 nucleotides are TGTGCCAGTAGAGGCTACACCTTC.

The chain joins TRBV7-2 to TRBJ1-2, with D uncertain. CDR1 is SGHTA, CDR2 FQGNSA, per germline. The length of the CDR3 is 12 residues. V lost 1 base and J 4 bases, leaving 4 bases between the germline ends. The CDR3 region has the DNA TGTGCCAGCAGCTTAGACAGCTATGGCTACACCTTC. This codes for CASSLDSYGYTF.

The chain links TRBV7-2 to TRBJ2-3; the D is unclear. The CDR3 is made up of 14 amino acids. Looked up from germline, CDR1 is SGHTA and CDR2 is FQGNSA. With 6 bases removed from V and 2 bases from J, the gap between germline ends came to 12 bases. CDR3 residues: CASRIGPHTDTQYF. In nucleotides, the CDR3 is TGTGCCAGCAGAATCGGGCCCCACACAGATACGCAGTATTTT.

In its sample, this clone was seen a few times. The J gene is TRBJ1-2, the V gene TRBV10-3; the D is unclear. The CDR3 runs to 14 residues. V lost 7 bases and J 0 bases, leaving 12 bases between the germline ends. CDR1 ENHRY and CDR2 SYGVKD come from the germline V gene. DNA of the CDR3: TGTGCCATCACTAAGACTGAAGCTAACTATGGCTACACCTTC. This gives the protein CAITKTEANYGYTF.

The chain joins TRBV27 to TRBJ2-7, with D tentatively TRBD1 or TRBD2 (5 bases each). Between the trimmed V and J ends, which lost 4 bases and 5 bases, there was a span of 12 bases. The length of the CDR3 is 13 residues. Germline V CDR1 and CDR2: MNHEY, SMNVEV (reference sequence). In DNA form, the CDR3 reads TGTGCCAGCAGTTGGGGGTACCTCAACGAGCAGTACTTC. It translates to CASSWGYLNEQYF.

This clone was seen a single time. The chain is built from TRBV7-2 and TRBJ2-7; unclear D gene. CDR1 is SGHTA, CDR2 FQGNSA, per germline. This CDR3 has 14 residues. V was cut by 2 bases and J by 3 bases, with 11 bases left in between. CDR3 protein: CASSLLPSVYEQYF. CDR3 coding DNA: TGTGCCAGCAGCTTACTCCCGTCCGTCTACGAGCAGTACTTC.

The V gene is TRBV12-5, the J gene TRBJ1-2, with 7 bases matching TRBD1. CDR3 length: 13 amino acids. Germline lookup yields CDR1 LGHNT and CDR2 FRNRAP. V was clipped by 7 bases and J by 7 bases; unmatched bases: 9. This CDR3 reads CASAYPGGRGYTF. The CDR3 DNA reads as TGTGCTAGTGCCTATCCAGGGGGTCGTGGCTACACCTTC.

This chain joins TRBV19 and TRBJ2-1, with D possibly matching TRBD2 (6 bases). The CDR3 sequence is 14 residues long. From germline, CDR1 is LNHDA and CDR2 SQIVND (reference sequence). The V gene lost 4 bases and the J gene lost 6 bases, with 13 bases spanning the gap. The CDR3 reads CASSRNSGPNEQFF. The DNA for the CDR3 is TGTGCCAGTAGTAGGAATAGCGGTCCCAATGAGCAGTTCTTC.

The rearrangement links TRBV27 to TRBJ2-1, with 7 bases aligning to TRBD2. The CDR3 runs to 15 residues. With V trimmed by 10 bases and J by 2 bases, 11 bases remained unmatched. CDR1 is MNHEY and CDR2 is SMNVEV in the germline V gene (reference sequence). As DNA, the CDR3 is TGTGCCACAAAACAGATGACTAGCACCTACAATGAGCAGTTCTTC. Protein: CATKQMTSTYNEQFF.

This rearrangement joins TRBV28 to TRBJ2-5; 10 nucleotides align to TRBD2. Germline-derived CDR1 and CDR2 are MDHEN and SYDVKM. V trimming: 4 bases; J trimming: 5 bases; junction bases outside the gene matches: 7. The CDR3 is 15 residues long. CDR3 protein: CASSSSGRRRETQYF. CDR3 DNA sequence: TGTGCCAGCAGTTCTAGCGGGAGAAGGCGCGAGACCCAGTACTTC.

The CDR3 is CASSEDRFSYEQYF. In DNA, the CDR3 is TGTGCCAGCAGTGAAGACAGGTTCTCCTACGAGCAGTACTTC. V is TRBV6-1 and J is TRBJ2-7, with a tentative D call TRBD1 (5 bases). Between the trimmed V and J ends, which lost 1 base and 0 bases, there was a span of 7 bases. The CDR3 consists of 14 residues. Germline loops: CDR1 MNHNS, CDR2 SASEGT.

J is TRBJ2-7 and V is TRBV5-1, with D possibly being TRBD1 or TRBD2 (5 bases each). Germline V CDR1 and CDR2: SGHRS, YFSETQ. The CDR3 spans 14 residues. V was cut by 2 bases and J by 7 bases, with 16 bases left in between. The CDR3 reads CASSFTGTGREQYF. The CDR3 DNA sequence: TGCGCCAGCAGCTTTACCGGGACGGGACGGGAGCAGTACTTC.

This rearrangement joins TRBV5-1 to TRBJ1-1, with D hard to call. Trimming pared 4 bases from V and 1 base from J, leaving 8 bases between. Germline lookup yields CDR1 SGHRS and CDR2 YFSETQ. The CDR3 runs to 13 residues. CDR3 residues: CASSRAANTEAFF. The CDR3 region has the DNA TGCGCCAGCAGCCGGGCGGCGAACACTGAAGCTTTCTTT.

V and J are TRBV5-6 and TRBJ2-1; TRBD2 aligns across 9 bases. Germline CDR1 reads SGHDT; CDR2 reads YYEEEE. This CDR3 contains 13 residues. After removal of 2 bases from V and 6 bases from J, the junction contained 0 bases not matched to a gene. DNA of the CDR3: TGTGCCAGCAGCTTACTAGCGGGCAATGAGCAGTTCTTC. Translated: CASSLLAGNEQFF. Variable domain in full (rest from reference TRBV5-6 and TRBJ2-1): DAGVTQSPTHLIKTRGQQVTLRCSPKSGHDTVSWYQQALGQGPQFIFQYYEEEERQRGNFPDRFSGHQFPNYSSELNVNALLLGDSALYLCASSLLAGNEQFFGPGTRLTVL.

The rearrangement joins TRBV10-3 to TRBJ1-2; no clear D gene. This CDR3 spans 13 amino acids. Trimming left V 11 bases short and J 5 bases short, with 18 bases between. CDR1 ENHRY and CDR2 SYGVKD come from the germline V gene. CDR3 in DNA: TGTGCCGAACGGCAGGAGGGAGGTTATGGCTACACCTTC. Translation gives CAERQEGGYGYTF.

The V call is TRBV28, the J call TRBJ2-2, with 10 bases matching TRBD2. Looked up from germline, CDR1 is MDHEN and CDR2 is SYDVKM. V gave up 4 bases and J gave up 12 bases; unmatched junction bases: 14. The CDR3 runs 16 residues. The CDR3 sequence is CASSSYSPSGSQKLFF. Here the CDR3 DNA reads TGTGCCAGCAGTTCCTACTCCCCTAGCGGGAGTCAGAAGCTGTTTTTT.

V and J are TRBV9 and TRBJ2-7; 9 bases are a match to TRBD2. V gave up 0 bases and J gave up 1 base; unmatched junction bases: 2. Germline V lookup: CDR1 SGDLS, CDR2 YYNGEE. CDR3 length equals 15 residues. The CDR3 DNA is TGTGCCAGCAGCGTAGCTAGCGGGGTGTCCTACGAGCAGTACTTC. As protein: CASSVASGVSYEQYF.

The rearrangement links TRBV6-1 to TRBJ1-2, with D perhaps TRBD1 (6 bases). Trimming removed 3 bases from V and 0 bases from J, with 26 bases in between. The length of the CDR3 is 20 residues. In germline, CDR1 is MNHNS, CDR2 SASEGT. The DNA of the CDR3 is TGTGCCAGCAGTGATGTCAGGGGTGGTTCCTCTAAGTTTCCTAACTATGGCTACACCTTC. This codes for CASSDVRGGSSKFPNYGYTF.

The chain couples TRBV2 to TRBJ2-5, with unresolved D. The CDR3 is 12 residues long. V lost 7 bases and J lost 5, with 11 bases in between. Germline assignment: CDR1 SNHLY and CDR2 FYNNEI. The CDR3 DNA follows: TGTGCCAGCAATGCCTTAGGGGAGACCCAGTACTTC. It specifies CASNALGETQYF. Full variable domain (missing parts from reference TRBV2 and TRBJ2-5): EPEVTQTPSHQVTQMGQEVILRCVPISNHLYFYWYRQILGQKVEFLVSFYNNEISEKSEIFDDQFSVERPDGSNFTLKIRSTKLEDSAMYFCASNALGETQYFGPGTRLLVL.

The gene calls are TRBV20-1 and TRBJ2-5, with unresolved D. CDR1 is DFQATT, CDR2 SNEGSKA, per germline (reference sequence). CDR3 size: 11 residues. CDR3 sequence: CRAGPQETQYF. The CDR3 DNA reads TGCAGAGCCGGGCCCCAAGAGACCCAGTACTTC.

The chain has TRBV25-1 and TRBJ2-3; D is unresolved. Trimming removed 4 bases from V and 2 bases from J, with 4 bases in between. The CDR3 has 12 amino acids. CDR1 is MGHDK and CDR2 is SYGVNS in the germline V gene. CDR3 nucleotides: TGTGCCAGCAGTGGGCCCACAGATACGCAGTATTTT. Its translation is CASSGPTDTQYF.

This chain links TRBV7-8 with TRBJ2-2; TRBD2 agrees at 10 bases. Per the germline V gene, CDR1 is SGHVS and CDR2 is FQNEAQ. This CDR3 has 20 amino acids. The junction had 24 bases not matched to a gene; V was cut back by 7 bases and J by 7 bases. The CDR3 coding sequence is TGTGCCAGCACCCCTGTAGGGATAGAGCGGGAGGGTCCTTGTGGCGGGGAGCTGTTTTTT. Its translation is CASTPVGIEREGPCGGELFF.

V gene TRBV11-2 combines with J gene TRBJ1-2, with TRBD1 identical over 9 bases. The V gene end was trimmed by 5 bases and the J gene end by 2 bases; junction bases not matched to a gene: 6. CDR3 length: 15 residues. In germline, CDR1 is SGHAT, CDR2 FQNNGV. CDR3 residues: CASSLNRGPNYGYTF. CDR3 bases: TGTGCCAGCAGCCTAAACAGGGGGCCCAACTATGGCTACACCTTC.

This chain uses TRBV28 with TRBJ2-7; 9 nucleotides line up with TRBD2. V lost 8 bases, J lost 2 bases, and 4 bases stayed unmatched. The CDR3 sequence is 13 residues long. Germline CDR1 is MDHEN and CDR2 is SYDVKM. The CDR3 is CASGAGGPYEQYF. DNA of the CDR3: TGTGCCAGCGGAGCGGGAGGCCCCTACGAGCAGTACTTC.